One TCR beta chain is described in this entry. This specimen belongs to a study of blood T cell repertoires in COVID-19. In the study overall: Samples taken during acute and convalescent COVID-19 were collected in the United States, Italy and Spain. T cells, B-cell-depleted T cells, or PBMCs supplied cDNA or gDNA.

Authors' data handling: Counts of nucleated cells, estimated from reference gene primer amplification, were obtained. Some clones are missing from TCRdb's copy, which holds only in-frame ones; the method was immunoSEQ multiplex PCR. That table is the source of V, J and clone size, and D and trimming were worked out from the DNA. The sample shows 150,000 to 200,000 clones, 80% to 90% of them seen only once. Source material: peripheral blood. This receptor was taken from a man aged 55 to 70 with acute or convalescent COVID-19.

The CDR3 DNA reads TGTGCCAGCAGCCGTATCAGAAGCGGGAGTAGTGTAGATGAGCAGTTCTTC. It yields the protein CASSRIRSGSSVDEQFF. The chain combines TRBV3-1 (or the pseudogene TRBV3-2) with TRBJ2-1, with 8 bases lining up with TRBD2. The germline V gene encodes CDR1 LGHDT and CDR2 YNNKEL (reference sequence). This CDR3 comprises 17 residues. Unmatched junction bases numbered 16, after V lost 4 bases and J lost 8 bases.